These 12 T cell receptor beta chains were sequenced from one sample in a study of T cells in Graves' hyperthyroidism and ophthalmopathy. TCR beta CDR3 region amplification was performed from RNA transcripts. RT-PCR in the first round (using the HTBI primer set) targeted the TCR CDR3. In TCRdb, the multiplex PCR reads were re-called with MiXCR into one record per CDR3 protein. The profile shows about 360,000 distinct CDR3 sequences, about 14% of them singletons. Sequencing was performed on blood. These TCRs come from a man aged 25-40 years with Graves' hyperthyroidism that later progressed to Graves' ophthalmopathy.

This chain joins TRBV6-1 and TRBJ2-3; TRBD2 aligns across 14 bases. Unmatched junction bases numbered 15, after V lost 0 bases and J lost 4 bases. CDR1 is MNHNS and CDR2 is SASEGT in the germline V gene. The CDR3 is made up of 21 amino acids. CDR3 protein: CASSEASGLAGGRYQADTQYF. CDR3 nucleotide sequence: TGTGCCAGCAGTGAAGCTAGCGGACTAGCGGGGGGCAGGTATCAGGCAGATACGCAGTATTTT.

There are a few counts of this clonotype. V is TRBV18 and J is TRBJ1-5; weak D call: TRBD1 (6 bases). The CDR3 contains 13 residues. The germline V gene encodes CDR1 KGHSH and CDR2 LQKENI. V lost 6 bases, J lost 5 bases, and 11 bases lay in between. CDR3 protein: CASSRGEDQPQHF. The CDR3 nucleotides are TGTGCCAGCTCCAGGGGCGAGGATCAGCCCCAGCATTTT.

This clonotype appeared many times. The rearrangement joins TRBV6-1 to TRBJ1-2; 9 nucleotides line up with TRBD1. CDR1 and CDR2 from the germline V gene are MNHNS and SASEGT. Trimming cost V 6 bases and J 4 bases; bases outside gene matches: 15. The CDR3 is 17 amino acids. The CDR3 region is CASRPGQGPTFFYGYTF. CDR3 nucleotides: TGTGCCAGCAGGCCGGGACAGGGTCCAACCTTTTTCTATGGCTACACCTTC.

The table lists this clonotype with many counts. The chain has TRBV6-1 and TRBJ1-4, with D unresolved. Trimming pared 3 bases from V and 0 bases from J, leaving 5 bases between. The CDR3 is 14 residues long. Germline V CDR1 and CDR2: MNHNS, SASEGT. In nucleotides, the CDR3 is TGTGCCAGCAGTGACGGAACAACTAATGAAAAACTGTTTTTT. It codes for CASSDGTTNEKLFF.

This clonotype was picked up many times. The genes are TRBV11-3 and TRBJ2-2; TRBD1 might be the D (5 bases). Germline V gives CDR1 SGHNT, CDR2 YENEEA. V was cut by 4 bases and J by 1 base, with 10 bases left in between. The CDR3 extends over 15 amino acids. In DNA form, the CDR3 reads TGTGCCAGCAGCTCTGGCCAGGGGAACACCGGGGAGCTGTTTTTT. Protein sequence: CASSSGQGNTGELFF.

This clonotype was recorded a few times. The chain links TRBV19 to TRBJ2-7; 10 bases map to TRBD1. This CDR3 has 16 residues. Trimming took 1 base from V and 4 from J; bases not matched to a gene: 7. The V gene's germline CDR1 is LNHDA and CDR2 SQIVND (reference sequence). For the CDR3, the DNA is TGTGCCAGTAGTATAGCGGGGACAGGGGTCTCGTACGAGCAGTACTTC. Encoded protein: CASSIAGTGVSYEQYF.

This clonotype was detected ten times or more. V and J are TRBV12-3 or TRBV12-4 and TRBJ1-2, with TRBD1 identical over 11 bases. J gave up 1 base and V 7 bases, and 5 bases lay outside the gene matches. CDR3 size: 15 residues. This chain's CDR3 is CASTGTGGVNYGYTF. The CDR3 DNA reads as TGTGCCAGCACCGGGACAGGGGGAGTTAACTATGGCTACACCTTC.

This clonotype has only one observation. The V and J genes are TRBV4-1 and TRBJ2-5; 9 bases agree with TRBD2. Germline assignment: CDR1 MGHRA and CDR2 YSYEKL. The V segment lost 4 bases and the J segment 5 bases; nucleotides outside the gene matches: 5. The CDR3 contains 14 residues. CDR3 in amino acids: CASSRGTSQETQYF. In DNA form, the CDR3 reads TGCGCCAGCAGCCGCGGGACTAGCCAGGAGACCCAGTACTTC.

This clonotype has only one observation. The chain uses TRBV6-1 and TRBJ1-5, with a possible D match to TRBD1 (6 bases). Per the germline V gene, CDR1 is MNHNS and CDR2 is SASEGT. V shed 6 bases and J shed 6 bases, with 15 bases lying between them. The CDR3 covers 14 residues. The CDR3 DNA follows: TGTGCCAGCAGCCACGACAGGAAAGGTCAGCCCCAGCATTTT. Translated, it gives CASSHDRKGQPQHF.

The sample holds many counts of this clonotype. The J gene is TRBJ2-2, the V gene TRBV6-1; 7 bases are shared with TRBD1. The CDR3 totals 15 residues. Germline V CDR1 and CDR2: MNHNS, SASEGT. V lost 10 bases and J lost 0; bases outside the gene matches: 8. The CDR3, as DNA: TGTGCCATCAGCGTGGGACAGACGAACACCGGGGAGCTGTTTTTT. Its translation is CAISVGQTNTGELFF.

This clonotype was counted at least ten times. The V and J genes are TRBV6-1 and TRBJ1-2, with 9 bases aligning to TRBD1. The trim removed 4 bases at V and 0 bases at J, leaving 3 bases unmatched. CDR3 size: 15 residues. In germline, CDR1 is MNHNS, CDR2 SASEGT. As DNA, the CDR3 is TGTGCCAGCAGTGGGGGGGACAGGGCTAACTATGGCTACACCTTC. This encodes CASSGGDRANYGYTF.

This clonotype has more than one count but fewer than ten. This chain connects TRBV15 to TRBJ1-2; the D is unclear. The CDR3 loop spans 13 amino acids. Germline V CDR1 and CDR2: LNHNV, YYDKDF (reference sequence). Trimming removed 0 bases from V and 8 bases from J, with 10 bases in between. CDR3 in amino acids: CATSRDRAGGYTF. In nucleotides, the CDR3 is TGTGCCACCAGCAGAGATCGGGCGGGGGGCTACACCTTC. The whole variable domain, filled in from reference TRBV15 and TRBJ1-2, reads DAMVIQNPRYQVTQFGKPVTLSCSQTLNHNVMYWYQQKSSQAPKLLFHYYDKDFNNEADTPDNFQSRRPNTSFCFLDIRSPGLGDTAMYLCATSRDRAGGYTFGSGTRLTVV.